The entry that follows covers one TCR beta chain sequence. Under the authors' procedure: The authors estimated nucleated cell counts from reference gene primer amplification. Clones were read by immunoSEQ multiplex PCR, and TCRdb kept only the in-frame ones, dropping some. The DNA was the basis for D and trimming; V, J and clone size are from that table. This repertoire shows tens of thousands of clones, approximately 90% found once; its top ten account for 9.3%. The CDR3 contains 11 residues. The germline gives CDR1 MNHEY, CDR2 SVGAGI. The V end was cut by 4 bases, the J end by 6 bases, with 5 bases between. These data are taken from a study of blood T cell repertoires in COVID-19. Whole-study context: Sites across the United States, Italy and Spain contributed samples from acute and convalescent COVID-19. T cells, B-cell-depleted T cells, or PBMCs supplied cDNA or gDNA.

Specimen: peripheral blood. The chain uses TRBV6-5 and TRBJ2-3; D not certain. This TCR derives from a human donor in a cohort sampled during active COVID-19. The CDR3 coding sequence is TGTGCCAGCAGTTCGTTGGATACGCAGTATTTT. It translates to CASSSLDTQYF.